A selection of T cell receptor beta chains follows, all from one sample in a study of cytomegalovirus exposure and HLA in healthy donors. This table comes from immunoSEQ multiplex PCR, and its TCRdb copy is limited to in-frame clones, with some not included. The data show some 150,000 clones, 75% to 90% seen once. The sequencing sample was made of PBMCs. The receptors originated from a young man in good health and CMV-seronegative. The CDR3 runs from the conserved cysteine through the conserved F or W. Each record gives: J gene, clone size, V gene, D gene, CDR3 protein, CDR3 DNA. A D gene is named only where the DNA matches it firmly. A row's size may be missing; if present it is once, few, many or a size class.

TRBJ2-2 | - | TRBV6-6 | - | CASSYGNRLTGELFF | TGTGCCAGCAGTTATGGGAACAGGTTAACCGGGGAGCTGTTTTTT
TRBJ2-6 | - | TRBV6-1 | - | CAASGTGANVLTF | TGTGCCGCCTCAGGGACTGGGGCCAACGTCCTGACTTTC
TRBJ2-5 | - | TRBV19 | TRBD1 | CASSIGTEETQYF | TGTGCCAGTAGTATCGGGACAGAAGAGACCCAGTACTTC
TRBJ2-2 | - | TRBV11-2 | TRBD1 | CASNRGPNTGELFF | TGTGCCAGCAATAGGGGGCCGAACACCGGGGAGCTGTTTTTT
TRBJ1-1 | - | TRBV5-6 | TRBD1 | CASSFRTGRTEAFF | TGTGCCAGCAGCTTTAGGACAGGGCGCACTGAAGCTTTCTTT
TRBJ1-1 | - | TRBV28 | TRBD1 | CASRPGQLTEAFF | TGTGCCAGCCGGCCGGGACAGCTCACTGAAGCTTTCTTT
TRBJ2-7 | - | TRBV28 | - | CASSLRRVEQYF | TGTGCCAGCAGTTTGAGGAGGGTCGAGCAGTACTTC
TRBJ1-1 | - | TRBV19 | - | CASSLRGLNTEAFF | TGTGCCAGTAGCCTTCGTGGCCTGAACACTGAAGCTTTCTTT
TRBJ1-4 | - | TRBV30 | TRBD1 | CAWAQGATNEKLFF | TGTGCCTGGGCCCAGGGGGCAACTAATGAAAAACTGTTTTTT
TRBJ2-7 | - | TRBV4-2 | TRBD1 | CASSQDPGTGGLYEQYF | TGTGCCAGCAGCCAAGATCCGGGGACAGGGGGGCTCTACGAGCAGTACTTC
TRBJ1-2 | - | TRBV7-3 | - | CASSLYVQSYGYTF | TGTGCCAGCAGCTTATACGTCCAGTCCTATGGCTACACCTTC
TRBJ2-7 | - | TRBV5-6 | - | CASSHSYEQYF | TGTGCCAGCAGTCACTCCTACGAGCAGTACTTC
TRBJ1-2 | - | TRBV9 | TRBD1 | CASSPRSTGELGYTF | TGTGCCAGCAGCCCCCGCTCGACAGGGGAATTGGGCTACACCTTC
TRBJ2-7 | - | TRBV28 | TRBD1 | CASSIRTGGYEQYF | TGTGCCAGCAGTATCCGGACAGGGGGTTACGAGCAGTACTTC
TRBJ2-1 | - | TRBV7-9 | - | CASAHFRYNEQFF | TGTGCCAGCGCACATTTCAGGTACAATGAGCAGTTCTTC
TRBJ2-3 | once | TRBV6-6 | TRBD2 | CASIGTGTSEFLTQYF | TGTGCCAGCATCGGAACCGGGACTAGCGAGTTCCTAACGCAGTATTTT
TRBJ1-1 | - | TRBV28 | - | CASSLYTDRGRAFF | TGTGCCAGCAGTTTATACACGGACAGAGGAAGAGCTTTCTTT
TRBJ1-2 | few | TRBV2 | - | CASKAHRDGYTF | TGTGCCAGCAAAGCTCATCGGGATGGCTACACCTTC
TRBJ1-1 | - | TRBV9 | - | CASTPSGTTNTEAFF | TGTGCCAGCACCCCGAGCGGGACAACGAACACTGAAGCTTTCTTT
TRBJ2-7 | - | TRBV14 | - | CASSQLTGPHHEQYF | TGTGCCAGCAGCCAGCTAACAGGGCCCCATCACGAGCAGTACTTC
TRBJ2-7 | once | TRBV18 | - | CASSPTRGLGGEQYF | TGTGCCAGCTCACCGACGAGGGGGCTCGGGGGCGAGCAGTACTTC
TRBJ1-2 | few | TRBV7-9 | - | CASSLIGESNYGYTF | TGTGCCAGCAGCTTGATCGGGGAAAGTAACTATGGCTACACCTTC
TRBJ1-3 | few | TRBV30 | - | CAWSGQSGNTIYF | TGTGCCTGGAGTGGTCAATCTGGAAACACCATATATTTT
TRBJ1-6 | - | TRBV11-2 | - | CASSVQARGGPLHF | TGTGCCAGCAGCGTACAGGCCCGCGGGGGACCCCTCCACTTT
TRBJ2-4 | - | TRBV7-9 | - | CASSRQGGEIAKNIQYF | TGTGCCAGCAGCCGCCAAGGAGGGGAGATAGCCAAAAACATTCAGTACTTC
TRBJ2-5 | - | TRBV7-2 | TRBD2 | CASSLAASGGQETQYF | TGTGCCAGCAGCTTAGCGGCTAGCGGGGGGCAAGAGACCCAGTACTTC
TRBJ2-1 | - | TRBV5-1 | TRBD2 | CASSSQRDRFYNEQFF | TGCGCCAGCAGCTCTCAGCGGGATAGGTTCTACAATGAGCAGTTCTTC
TRBJ1-4 | - | TRBV28 | TRBD1 | CASSSTGVGEKLFF | TGTGCCAGCAGTTCGACAGGGGTAGGGGAAAAACTGTTTTTT
TRBJ1-5 | - | TRBV10-3 | - | CAIGYGTNDQPQHF | TGTGCCATCGGATACGGGACAAACGATCAGCCCCAGCATTTT
TRBJ2-7 | - | TRBV30 | - | CACSRRDYEQYF | TGTGCCTGTTCCAGACGGGACTACGAGCAGTACTTC
TRBJ2-7 | - | TRBV5-8 | TRBD1 | CASSYDRGERNEQYF | TGTGCCAGCAGCTACGACAGGGGAGAGAGGAACGAGCAGTACTTC
TRBJ2-7 | few | TRBV11-3 | TRBD2 | CASSLGGREQYF | TGTGCCAGCAGCCTGGGAGGGAGGGAGCAGTACTTC
TRBJ1-2 | - | TRBV5-4 | TRBD1 | CASSLAGTDGYTF | TGTGCCAGCAGCTTGGCTGGGACAGATGGCTACACCTTC
TRBJ1-5 | - | TRBV9 | - | CASSVDKGVVRVVQPQHF | TGTGCCAGCAGCGTAGATAAAGGGGTCGTCAGGGTAGTTCAGCCCCAGCATTTT
TRBJ2-3 | once | TRBV27 | TRBD1 | CASTDRADTQYF | TGTGCCAGCACCGACAGGGCCGATACGCAGTATTTT
TRBJ2-2 | - | TRBV9 | TRBD2 | CASSVDVGGRSPNTGELFF | TGTGCCAGCAGCGTAGACGTGGGCGGGAGATCCCCGAACACCGGGGAGCTGTTTTTT
TRBJ2-5 | - | TRBV11-3 | TRBD2 | CASSSSLADQETQYF | TGTGCCAGCAGCTCCTCGCTAGCGGATCAAGAGACCCAGTACTTC
TRBJ1-3 | - | TRBV6-6 | - | CASFAGTHSGNTIYF | TGTGCCAGCTTTGCAGGGACTCACTCTGGAAACACCATATATTTT
TRBJ2-7 | - | TRBV25-1 | - | CASSDSRVYEQYF | TGTGCCAGCAGTGATTCCCGAGTCTACGAGCAGTACTTC
TRBJ1-2 | - | TRBV21-1 | - | CASPRVAWGYTF | TGTGCCAGTCCGAGGGTTGCTTGGGGCTACACCTTC
TRBJ1-2 | few | TRBV28 | TRBD1 | CASSVIYRGQGYTF | TGTGCCAGCAGTGTCATCTACAGGGGTCAGGGCTACACCTTC
TRBJ2-7 | - | TRBV23-1 | TRBD1 | CASSQQGQGVAWEQYF | TGCGCCAGCAGTCAACAGGGCCAGGGGGTGGCCTGGGAGCAGTACTTC
TRBJ2-1 | - | TRBV14 | - | CASSQAGHQSYNEQFF | TGTGCCAGCAGCCAAGCGGGACACCAGTCTTACAATGAGCAGTTCTTC
TRBJ2-1 | few | TRBV19 | - | CASSIGGDGNEQFF | TGTGCCAGTAGTATAGGGGGGGACGGCAATGAGCAGTTCTTC
TRBJ1-2 | - | TRBV7-8 | - | CASSPRHMDGYTF | TGTGCCAGCAGCCCGCGACATATGGATGGCTACACCTTC
TRBJ2-2 | - | TRBV2 | TRBD1 | CASRGDRGHTGELFF | TGTGCCAGCAGGGGGGACAGGGGCCACACCGGGGAGCTGTTTTTT
TRBJ2-7 | - | TRBV7-6 | - | CASSTTTHYEQYF | TGTGCCAGCAGCACTACTACACACTACGAGCAGTACTTC
TRBJ2-2 | - | TRBV18 | - | CASSRVVQIDTGELFF | TGTGCCAGCTCACGGGTGGTACAGATAGACACCGGGGAGCTGTTTTTT
TRBJ2-7 | once | TRBV5-6 | - | CASSYTRTGERAYEQYF | TGTGCCAGCAGCTACACGCGCACAGGTGAACGAGCCTACGAGCAGTACTTC
TRBJ2-4 | - | TRBV19 | TRBD1 | CASRDRGLPQNIQYF | TGTGCCAGTAGAGACAGGGGGTTACCCCAGAACATTCAGTACTTC
TRBJ2-2 | - | TRBV6-5 | - | CASSYGQSSNTGELFF | TGTGCCAGCAGTTATGGACAGTCCTCGAACACCGGGGAGCTGTTTTTT
TRBJ1-1 | - | TRBV9 | - | CASSVEPRFTEAFF | TGTGCCAGCAGCGTAGAGCCGAGGTTCACTGAAGCTTTCTTT
TRBJ2-1 | - | TRBV19 | TRBD2 | CASMGISGRAYNEQFF | TGTGCCAGTATGGGGATTAGCGGGAGGGCCTACAATGAGCAGTTCTTC
TRBJ2-7 | - | TRBV11-2 | TRBD2 | CASSLEGAGGPYYEQYF | TGTGCCAGCAGCTTAGAAGGAGCGGGAGGGCCATACTACGAGCAGTACTTC